Listed below are T cell receptor beta chains from one sample, sequenced in a study of T-cell memory formation after mild COVID-19. MiXCR, run by TCRdb on the 5' RACE reads, gives a single entry per CDR3 protein. The data hold approximately 150,000 distinct CDR3 sequences, with roughly 6.2% observed a single time. What was sequenced was PBMCs or a T cell subset sorted from them (not recorded which). Receptors originate from an adult woman who had mild COVID-19 (a few samples of this study predate the infection). Cell type and time point are not known. CDR3s include the opening cysteine and the closing phenylalanine or tryptophan. The D gene is left open where the match is weak. Rows may omit the clone size; those that give it use once, few, many or a size class.

>TRBD1|TRBJ2-1|TRBV6-2/TRBV6-3|many
TGTGCCAGCAGCAACAGGGGGCTCTCCTACAATGAGCAGTTCTTC
CASSNRGLSYNEQFF
>TRBD1|TRBJ2-1|TRBV3-1|many
TGTGCCAGCAGCCACGGACAGGGGGCCAATGAGCAGTTCTTC
CASSHGQGANEQFF
>-|TRBJ1-2|TRBV20-1|many
TGCAGTGCTCAGAGCCTCTATGGCTACACCTTC
CSAQSLYGYTF
>TRBD1|TRBJ2-5|TRBV5-1|few
TGCGCCAGCAGCTTGTTTGGACAGGGGAGAGAGACCCAGTACTTC
CASSLFGQGRETQYF
>-|TRBJ1-1|TRBV28|many
TGTGCCAGCAGTGCCTTGGACAGTTCGGCTTCAGCAAAGGAAGCTTTCTTT
CASSALDSSASAKEAFF
>-|TRBJ2-3|TRBV12-3/TRBV12-4|-
TGTGCCAGCAGTCCACAGGGTAGTTTGCCCCAGTATTTT
CASSPQGSLPQYF
>-|TRBJ2-7|TRBV19|-
TGTGCCAGTAGTTACCAAGGACCCGGATCCTACGAGCAGTACTTC
CASSYQGPGSYEQYF
>-|TRBJ1-4|TRBV7-9|many
TGTGCCAGCAGCCCGCAGACTTCAACTAATGAAAAACTGTTTTTT
CASSPQTSTNEKLFF
>-|TRBJ2-4|TRBV9|many
TGTGCCAGCAGCGTAGTGGAGGGCATTCAGTACTTC
CASSVVEGIQYF
>-|TRBJ2-7|TRBV20-1|many
TGCAGTGCCACCCGGGACATAACTTACGAGCAGTACTTC
CSATRDITYEQYF
>-|TRBJ1-1|TRBV29-1|many
TGCAGCGTTTCCCCTAGACAGTTCATGAACACTGAAGCTTTCTTT
CSVSPRQFMNTEAFF
>TRBD1|TRBJ2-2|TRBV2|many
TGTGCCAGCAGCCGGGACAGGGGCTCCGGGGAGCTGTTTTTT
CASSRDRGSGELFF
>-|TRBJ2-1|TRBV20-1|-
TGCAGTGCCCGGACGGGTTTGGAGCAGTTCTTC
CSARTGLEQFF
>-|TRBJ2-1|TRBV9|-
TGTGCCAGCAGCGGGGGGTACCAGCTTAGTGAGCAGTTCTTC
CASSGGYQLSEQFF
>-|TRBJ2-3|TRBV29-1|many
TGCAGCGGTATCGGAGCTACAGATACGCAGTATTTT
CSGIGATDTQYF
>TRBD2|TRBJ2-1|TRBV5-1|many
TGCGCCAGCAGCGCCGGACTAGGATGGGACAATGAGCAGTTCTTC
CASSAGLGWDNEQFF
>TRBD1|TRBJ2-7|TRBV6-6|few
TGTGCCAGCAGTCGGGACAGCCGTCTCTCCTACGAGCAGTACTTC
CASSRDSRLSYEQYF
>-|TRBJ1-5|TRBV5-6|-
TGTGCCAGCAGCTCGCACGATTCGCAGCCCCAGCATTTT
CASSSHDSQPQHF
>-|TRBJ2-2|TRBV6-2/TRBV6-3|many
TGTGCCAGCAGCTACAGGGGACTGCTAGGGACCGGGGAGCTGTTTTTT
CASSYRGLLGTGELFF
>-|TRBJ2-1|TRBV14|-
TGTGCCAGCAGCCCCTACAGGGAGCAGTTCTTC
CASSPYREQFF
>-|TRBJ2-1|TRBV24-1|many
TGTGCCACCATTGGGGACAAGAATGAGCAGTTCTTC
CATIGDKNEQFF
>-|TRBJ2-3|TRBV20-1|-
TGCAGTGCTAGATCAGGGACCACAGATACGCAGTATTTT
CSARSGTTDTQYF
>TRBD1|TRBJ1-4|TRBV12-3/TRBV12-4|-
TGTGCCAGCAGTTTTACAGGGGGGAAACTGTTTTTT
CASSFTGGKLFF
>-|TRBJ1-2|TRBV20-1|-
TGCAGTGCTAGGGAAAGCGGCTACACCTTC
CSARESGYTF